This TCR beta chain stems from a study of blood T cell repertoires in COVID-19. Study-level information: Acute and convalescent COVID-19 samples came from the United States, Italy and Spain. PBMCs, B-cell-depleted T cells, or T cells provided the cDNA or gDNA that made up the material.

This CDR3 contains 15 residues. The V and J ends lost 2 bases and 3 bases respectively, with 13 bases between them. CDR1 is MNHEY and CDR2 is SVGEGT in the germline V gene. Original handling: Reference gene primer amplification gave nucleated cell count estimates. Here immunoSEQ multiplex PCR was the method, and the copy in TCRdb shows in-frame clones only, minus some. The V and J calls and the clone size are those of that table, but D and trimming were determined from the DNA. In the table there are about 130,000 clones, approximately 83% of which are singletons. Material for sequencing was peripheral blood. The receptor comes from a woman aged 45-60 years who had recovered from COVID-19. This chain links TRBV6-2 or TRBV6-3 with TRBJ1-1, with D possibly being TRBD1 (6 bases). DNA for the CDR3: TGTGCCAGCAGTTACGTCGGGGGGCAGGACACTGAAGCTTTCTTT. Residues: CASSYVGGQDTEAFF.